Below are 13 T cell receptor beta chains sequenced from a single sample in a study of memory CD4+ T cells and cytomegalovirus serostatus. Single viable CD3+CD4+CD8-CD45RO+ cells were sorted as the memory CD4+ T cells. The assay was immunoSEQ multiplex PCR, and TCRdb's table has in-frame clones only and misses some. The repertoire holds 50,000 to 65,000 clones, about 80% seen once, with roughly 1.4% in the top ten. Specimen: memory CD4+ T cells from blood. Receptors were obtained from an adult in good health and CMV-seropositive.

The chain employs TRBV19 and TRBJ2-5, with D maybe TRBD2 (5 bases). The CDR3 is made up of 15 amino acids. V lost 6 bases and J lost 1, with 15 bases in between. Germline values: CDR1 LNHDA, CDR2 SQIVND (reference sequence). The CDR3 DNA sequence: TGTGCCAGTAGACGAACTAGGTCCCGCCAAGAGACCCAGTACTTC. Its protein is CASRRTRSRQETQYF.

The rearrangement uses TRBV28 and TRBJ1-6; D is undetermined. The CDR3 covers 15 residues. V dropped 4 bases and J dropped 9 bases, with 16 bases sitting between them. Looked up from germline, CDR1 is MDHEN and CDR2 is SYDVKM. As DNA, the CDR3 is TGTGCCAGCAGTTCAACGCGCCGAGTTGGTTCACCCCTCCACTTT. Protein sequence: CASSSTRRVGSPLHF.

The chain couples TRBV5-4 to TRBJ2-1; D is undetermined. V shed 3 bases and J shed 5 bases, with 15 bases lying between them. CDR3 length equals 15 residues. Germline lookup yields CDR1 SGHNT and CDR2 YYREEE (reference sequence). The CDR3 DNA sequence: TGTGCCAGCAGCTCCCGGCCCCAAGGGAACAATGAGCAGTTCTTC. This codes for CASSSRPQGNNEQFF.

This clone has more than one count but fewer than ten. The chain uses TRBV28 and TRBJ2-7; 8 bases align to TRBD2. Losses at the gene ends were 10 bases for V and 2 bases for J; bases not matched to a gene: 16. Germline CDR1 is MDHEN and CDR2 is SYDVKM. The CDR3 is made up of 16 amino acids. The CDR3 loop is CATSTWREVLTYEQYF. The CDR3 DNA sequence: TGTGCCACCTCGACGTGGCGGGAGGTTCTCACCTACGAGCAGTACTTC.

V gene TRBV5-1 combines with J gene TRBJ2-3, with 9 bases fitting TRBD2. Germline V gives CDR1 SGHRS, CDR2 YFSETQ. CDR3 length equals 17 residues. Trimming removed 1 base from V and 0 bases from J; junction bases left unmatched: 6. CDR3 in amino acids: CASSLPSGAASTDTQYF. The CDR3 DNA follows: TGCGCCAGCAGCTTGCCTAGCGGGGCCGCTAGCACAGATACGCAGTATTTT.

V gene TRBV10-3 combines with J gene TRBJ2-5, with TRBD2 identical over 14 bases. The CDR3 contains 15 residues. Looked up from germline, CDR1 is ENHRY and CDR2 is SYGVKD. The junction had 0 bases not matched to a gene; V was cut back by 4 bases and J by 2 bases. The DNA of the CDR3 is TGTGCCATCAGTGGACTAGCGGGGGGGCAAGAGACCCAGTACTTC. Translating gives CAISGLAGGQETQYF.

The chain couples TRBV5-4 to TRBJ2-7; 8 nucleotides line up with TRBD2. Unmatched junction bases numbered 17, after V lost 4 bases and J lost 2 bases. This CDR3 has 18 amino acids. CDR1 is SGHNT, CDR2 YYREEE, per germline (reference sequence). CDR3 in DNA: TGTGCCAGCAGCAACCCGGGGGGGGGCGCCGGCCGTCCCTACGAGCAGTACTTC. Residues: CASSNPGGGAGRPYEQYF.

The chain recombines TRBV27 with TRBJ2-5; 9 bases are a match to TRBD1. Per germline, CDR1 MNHEY and CDR2 SMNVEV (reference sequence). V lost 5 bases and J lost 5; bases outside the gene matches: 9. The CDR3 is made up of 15 amino acids. CDR3 sequence reads: CASSNHGTGYETQYF. The CDR3 DNA follows: TGTGCCAGCAGTAACCACGGGACAGGGTACGAGACCCAGTACTTC.

This clone was seen a handful of times. The gene calls are TRBV6-6 and TRBJ2-7; D assignment may be TRBD1 or TRBD2 (5 bases each). The CDR3 loop spans 13 amino acids. V gave up 7 bases and J gave up 1 base, with 11 bases separating them. Germline lookup yields CDR1 MNHNY and CDR2 SVGAGI (reference sequence). As DNA, the CDR3 is TGTGCCAGCAATGAGGGGCCTTCCTACGAGCAGTACTTC. Its protein product is CASNEGPSYEQYF.

The chain joins TRBV19 to TRBJ2-7; TRBD2 is a possible D gene (5 bases). Looked up from germline, CDR1 is LNHDA and CDR2 is SQIVND (reference sequence). This CDR3 is 13 amino acids long. V was trimmed by 5 bases and J by 3 bases, leaving 11 bases between them. CDR3 sequence reads: CASSYGLDYEQYF. CDR3 DNA sequence: TGTGCCAGTAGTTACGGACTCGACTACGAGCAGTACTTC.

This sequence joins TRBV18 and TRBJ1-3, with a tentative D call TRBD1 (5 bases). The CDR3 sequence is 18 residues long. From germline, CDR1 is KGHSH and CDR2 LQKENI. V was cut by 2 bases and J by 1 base, with 18 bases left in between. In DNA, the CDR3 is TGTGCCAGCTCACCAAAGAGTGGGGCACGAGGGTCTGGAAACACCATATATTTT. It translates to CASSPKSGARGSGNTIYF.

The chain joins TRBV10-3 to TRBJ2-3, with D perhaps matching TRBD2 (6 bases). The CDR3 extends over 14 amino acids. V lost 8 bases, J lost 5 bases, and 17 bases lay in between. CDR1 ENHRY and CDR2 SYGVKD come from the germline V gene. The CDR3 reads CAIGAGRGRDTQYF. The CDR3 nucleotides are TGTGCCATCGGGGCGGGTCGGGGGAGAGATACGCAGTATTTT.

This chain connects TRBV5-8 to TRBJ1-5; 7 bases are a match to TRBD1. The germline gives CDR1 SGHTS, CDR2 YDEGEE. The V and J ends lost 4 bases and 5 bases, in that order; junction bases with no gene match: 12. The length of the CDR3 is 16 residues. The CDR3 nucleotides are TGTGCCAGCAGCCCGACCCAGACAGGGAACCATCAGCCCCAGCATTTT. Encoded protein: CASSPTQTGNHQPQHF.